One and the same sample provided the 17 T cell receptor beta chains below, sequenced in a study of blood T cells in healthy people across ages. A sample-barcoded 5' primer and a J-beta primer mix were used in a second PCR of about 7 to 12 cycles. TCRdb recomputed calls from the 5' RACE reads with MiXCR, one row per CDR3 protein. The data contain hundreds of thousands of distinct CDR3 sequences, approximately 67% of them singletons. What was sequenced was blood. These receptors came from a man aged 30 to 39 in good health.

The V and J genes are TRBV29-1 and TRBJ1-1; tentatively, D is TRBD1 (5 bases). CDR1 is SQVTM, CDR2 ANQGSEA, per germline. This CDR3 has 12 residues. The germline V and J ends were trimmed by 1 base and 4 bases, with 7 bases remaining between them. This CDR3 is CSVEGGTTEAFF. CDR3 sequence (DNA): TGCAGCGTTGAAGGGGGGACCACTGAAGCTTTCTTT.

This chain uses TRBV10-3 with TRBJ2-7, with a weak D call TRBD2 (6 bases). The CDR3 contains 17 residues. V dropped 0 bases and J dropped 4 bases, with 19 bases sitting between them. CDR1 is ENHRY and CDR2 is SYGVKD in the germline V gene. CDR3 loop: CAISESGVGGDSYEQYF. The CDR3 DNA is TGTGCCATCAGTGAGTCCGGAGTGGGCGGGGATTCTTACGAGCAGTACTTC.

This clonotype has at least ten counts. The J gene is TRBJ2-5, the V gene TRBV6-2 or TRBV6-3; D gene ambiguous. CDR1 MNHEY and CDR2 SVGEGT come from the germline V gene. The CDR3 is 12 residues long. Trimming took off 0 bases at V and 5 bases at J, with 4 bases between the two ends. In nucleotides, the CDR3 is TGTGCCAGCAGTTACTCGAGTGAGACCCAGTACTTC. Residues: CASSYSSETQYF.

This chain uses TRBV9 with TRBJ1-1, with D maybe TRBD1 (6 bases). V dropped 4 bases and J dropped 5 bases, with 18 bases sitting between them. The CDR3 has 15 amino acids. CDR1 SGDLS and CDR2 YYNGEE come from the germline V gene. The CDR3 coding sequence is TGTGCCAGCAGCCCTTCGGGGGGGCAGCGGACTGAAGCTTTCTTT. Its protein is CASSPSGGQRTEAFF.

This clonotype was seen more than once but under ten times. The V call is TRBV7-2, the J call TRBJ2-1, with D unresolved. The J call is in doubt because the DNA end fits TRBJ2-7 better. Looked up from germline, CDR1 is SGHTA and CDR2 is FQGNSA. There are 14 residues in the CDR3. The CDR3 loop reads CASSLVPGPYEQYF. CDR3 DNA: TGTGCCAGCAGCTTAGTACCAGGACCCTACGAGCAGTACTTC.

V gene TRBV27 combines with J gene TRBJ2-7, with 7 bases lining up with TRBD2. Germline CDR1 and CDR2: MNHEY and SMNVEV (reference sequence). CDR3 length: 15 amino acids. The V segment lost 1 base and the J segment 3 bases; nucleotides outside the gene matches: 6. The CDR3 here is CASSLWAGDHYEQYF. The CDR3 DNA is TGTGCCAGCAGTTTATGGGCGGGGGACCACTACGAGCAGTACTTC.

The CDR3 spells CASWQSNTGELFF. In nucleotides, the CDR3 is TGTGCCAGCTGGCAGTCGAACACCGGGGAGCTGTTTTTT. The chain is built from TRBV2 and TRBJ2-2, with D hard to call. Germline-derived CDR1 and CDR2 are SNHLY and FYNNEI. CDR3 length equals 13 residues. V was clipped by 8 bases and J by 0 bases, with 7 bases between them. Full variable domain (rest looked up from reference TRBV2 and TRBJ2-2): EPEVTQTPSHQVTQMGQEVILRCVPISNHLYFYWYRQILGQKVEFLVSFYNNEISEKSEIFDDQFSVERPDGSNFTLKIRSTKLEDSAMYFCASWQSNTGELFFGEGSRLTVL.

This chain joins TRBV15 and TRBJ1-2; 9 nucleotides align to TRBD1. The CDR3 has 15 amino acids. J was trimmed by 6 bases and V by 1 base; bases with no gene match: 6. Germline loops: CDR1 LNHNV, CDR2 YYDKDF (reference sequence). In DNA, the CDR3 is TGTGCCACCAGCAGAGCTGGGACAGGGACTAATGGCTACACCTTC. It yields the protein CATSRAGTGTNGYTF.

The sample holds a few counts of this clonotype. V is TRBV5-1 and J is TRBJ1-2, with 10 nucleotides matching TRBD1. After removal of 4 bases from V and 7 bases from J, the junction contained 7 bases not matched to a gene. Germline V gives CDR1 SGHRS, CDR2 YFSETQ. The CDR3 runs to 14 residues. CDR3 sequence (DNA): TGCGCCAGCAGCAGCGCCGGGACAGGGGTTGGCTACACCTTC. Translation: CASSSAGTGVGYTF.

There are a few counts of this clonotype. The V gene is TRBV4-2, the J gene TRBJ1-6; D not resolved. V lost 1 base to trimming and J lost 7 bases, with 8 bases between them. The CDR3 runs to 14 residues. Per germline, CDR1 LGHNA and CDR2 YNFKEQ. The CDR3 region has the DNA TGTGCCAGCAGCCAAGCGTATTCCAATTCACCCCTCCACTTT. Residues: CASSQAYSNSPLHF.

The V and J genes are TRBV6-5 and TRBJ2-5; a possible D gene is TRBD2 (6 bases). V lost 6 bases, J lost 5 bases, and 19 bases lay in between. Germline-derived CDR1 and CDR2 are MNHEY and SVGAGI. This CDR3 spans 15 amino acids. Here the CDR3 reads CASRSPGLSTETQYF. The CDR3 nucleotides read TGTGCCAGCAGGTCCCCGGGACTGTCAACGGAGACCCAGTACTTC.

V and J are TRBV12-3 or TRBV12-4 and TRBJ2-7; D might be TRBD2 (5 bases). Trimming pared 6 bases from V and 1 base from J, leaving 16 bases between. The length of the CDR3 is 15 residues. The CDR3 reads CASSSSGGISYEQYF. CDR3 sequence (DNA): TGTGCCAGCAGCTCTTCCGGAGGTATTTCCTACGAGCAGTACTTC.

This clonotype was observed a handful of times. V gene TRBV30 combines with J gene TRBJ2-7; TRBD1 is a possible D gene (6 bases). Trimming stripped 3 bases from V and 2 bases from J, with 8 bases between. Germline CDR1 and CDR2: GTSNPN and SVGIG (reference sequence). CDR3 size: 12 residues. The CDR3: CAWRGDTYEQYF. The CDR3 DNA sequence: TGTGCCTGGAGGGGGGACACCTACGAGCAGTACTTC.

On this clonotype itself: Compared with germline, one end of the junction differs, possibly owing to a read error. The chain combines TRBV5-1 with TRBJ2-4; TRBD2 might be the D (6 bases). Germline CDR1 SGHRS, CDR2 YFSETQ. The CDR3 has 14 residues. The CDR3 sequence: CASRLGGAKNIQYF. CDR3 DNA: TGCGCCAGCAGATTGGGAGGAGCCAAAAACATTCAGTACTTC.

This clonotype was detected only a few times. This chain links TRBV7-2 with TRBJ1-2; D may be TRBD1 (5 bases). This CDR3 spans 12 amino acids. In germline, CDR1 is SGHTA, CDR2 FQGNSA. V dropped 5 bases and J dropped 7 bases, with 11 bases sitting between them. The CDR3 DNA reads TGTGCCAGCAGCGTCCAGGGATCTGGCTACACCTTC. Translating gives CASSVQGSGYTF.

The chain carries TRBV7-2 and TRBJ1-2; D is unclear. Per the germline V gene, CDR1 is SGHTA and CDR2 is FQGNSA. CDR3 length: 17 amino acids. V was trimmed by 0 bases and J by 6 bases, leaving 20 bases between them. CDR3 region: CASSLAGRIIGEDGYTF. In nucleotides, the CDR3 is TGTGCCAGCAGCTTAGCGGGAAGGATTATTGGGGAGGATGGCTACACCTTC. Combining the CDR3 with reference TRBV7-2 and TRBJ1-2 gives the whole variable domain GAGVSQSPSNKVTEKGKDVELRCDPISGHTALYWYRQSLGQGLEFLIYFQGNSAPDKSGLPSDRFSAERTGGSVSTLTIQRTQQEDSAVYLCASSLAGRIIGEDGYTFGSGTRLTVV.

As DNA, the CDR3 is TGTGCCAGCAGCCCAGGCAGGAGGAATGGTATTCAGTACTTC. Amino acids: CASSPGRRNGIQYF. The J gene is TRBJ2-4, the V gene TRBV7-2, with TRBD2 as a possible D gene (5 bases). CDR3 size: 14 residues. The V gene's germline CDR1 is SGHTA and CDR2 FQGNSA. V was cut by 5 bases and J by 10 bases, with 18 bases left in between.